What follows are 10 T cell receptor beta chains derived from one specimen sequenced in a study of blood T cell repertoires in COVID-19. Libraries were prepared by immunoSEQ multiplex PCR; TCRdb keeps only in-frame clonotypes and omits some of them. The sample carries some 220,000 clones, 80% to 90% recorded once. The material sequenced was peripheral blood. Receptors were obtained from an elderly woman with active or convalescent COVID-19.

The chain recombines TRBV5-1 with TRBJ2-1; 13 nucleotides line up with TRBD2. The trim removed 4 bases at V and 8 bases at J, leaving 6 bases unmatched. Germline-derived CDR1 and CDR2 are SGHRS and YFSETQ. The CDR3 consists of 15 residues. The CDR3 loop reads CASSTGLAGMDEQFF. Here the CDR3 DNA reads TGCGCCAGCAGCACGGGACTAGCGGGAATGGATGAGCAGTTCTTC.

This rearrangement joins TRBV5-1 to TRBJ2-5, with 8 bases fitting TRBD2. Trimming removed 5 bases from V and 5 bases from J; junction bases left unmatched: 11. Per germline, CDR1 SGHRS and CDR2 YFSETQ. The CDR3 spans 15 residues. The CDR3 region has the DNA TGCGCCAGCAGGTACCGGGGGGGCGGCGAGGAGACCCAGTACTTC. Its protein is CASRYRGGGEETQYF.

This chain links TRBV5-1 with TRBJ2-2; perhaps TRBD2 as D (6 bases). This CDR3 has 16 amino acids. Germline V gives CDR1 SGHRS, CDR2 YFSETQ. Trimming pared 2 bases from V and 1 base from J, leaving 12 bases between. CDR3 region: CASSFPSGLNTGELFF. Here the CDR3 DNA reads TGCGCCAGCAGCTTCCCTTCGGGACTGAACACCGGGGAGCTGTTTTTT.

This clone was observed a handful of times. This chain uses TRBV12-2 with TRBJ2-7; the D call TRBD2 from the table was never checked on the DNA. TRBV12-2 is recorded as a pseudogene. The CDR3 is 17 residues long. The CDR3 DNA is TGTGCAAGTCGCTTAGTTCAGCTAGCGGGGAACAACTACGAGCAGTACTTC. Translated, it gives CASRLVQLAGNNYEQYF.

The rearrangement uses TRBV6-1 and TRBJ1-5; D ambiguous. Germline-derived CDR1 and CDR2 are MNHNS and SASEGT. V lost 4 bases, J lost 0 bases, and 13 bases lay in between. The CDR3 extends over 16 amino acids. In DNA form, the CDR3 reads TGTGCCAGCAGTGTCCTATCAAATCTTAGCAATCAGCCCCAGCATTTT. Protein product: CASSVLSNLSNQPQHF.

The chain carries TRBV19 and TRBJ2-6, with a tentative D call TRBD1 (6 bases). From germline, CDR1 is LNHDA and CDR2 SQIVND (reference sequence). This CDR3 contains 16 residues. V shed 8 bases and J shed 0 bases, with 14 bases lying between them. In nucleotides, the CDR3 is TGTGCCAGTCTCCGGGACACCATCTCTGGGGCCAACGTCCTGACTTTC. It encodes CASLRDTISGANVLTF.

V usage is TRBV7-3 and J usage is TRBJ1-1; D not resolved. Trimming left V 2 bases short and J 0 bases short, with 7 bases between. CDR1 is SGHTA and CDR2 is FQGTGA in the germline V gene. There are 14 residues in the CDR3. CDR3 amino acids: CASSLPVLNTEAFF. CDR3 DNA sequence: TGTGCCAGCAGCTTACCGGTATTGAACACTGAAGCTTTCTTT.

This clone has only a few counts. The J gene is TRBJ1-5, the V gene TRBV7-9; no clear D. This CDR3 is built from 13 residues. From germline, CDR1 is SEHNR and CDR2 FQNEAQ (reference sequence). V dropped 2 bases and J dropped 0 bases, with 2 bases sitting between them. DNA of the CDR3: TGTGCCAGCAGCTTACATAGCAATCAGCCCCAGCATTTT. This encodes CASSLHSNQPQHF.

The CDR3 loop is CASSRKLYEQYF. The CDR3 DNA is TGTGCCAGCAGTCGAAAACTCTACGAGCAGTACTTC. The chain uses TRBV6-2 or TRBV6-3 and TRBJ2-7, with no clear D. CDR3 length equals 12 residues. V lost 5 bases, J lost 3 bases, and 8 bases lay in between. Germline V gives CDR1 MNHEY, CDR2 SVGEGT.

The chain links TRBV7-3 to TRBJ1-2, with 10 bases aligning to TRBD1. CDR3 size: 13 residues. The germline V gene encodes CDR1 SGHTA and CDR2 FQGTGA. Trimming cost V 3 bases and J 7 bases; bases outside gene matches: 2. CDR3 coding DNA: TGTGCCAGCAGCTTGGGACAGGGGTCTGGCTACACCTTC. It encodes CASSLGQGSGYTF.